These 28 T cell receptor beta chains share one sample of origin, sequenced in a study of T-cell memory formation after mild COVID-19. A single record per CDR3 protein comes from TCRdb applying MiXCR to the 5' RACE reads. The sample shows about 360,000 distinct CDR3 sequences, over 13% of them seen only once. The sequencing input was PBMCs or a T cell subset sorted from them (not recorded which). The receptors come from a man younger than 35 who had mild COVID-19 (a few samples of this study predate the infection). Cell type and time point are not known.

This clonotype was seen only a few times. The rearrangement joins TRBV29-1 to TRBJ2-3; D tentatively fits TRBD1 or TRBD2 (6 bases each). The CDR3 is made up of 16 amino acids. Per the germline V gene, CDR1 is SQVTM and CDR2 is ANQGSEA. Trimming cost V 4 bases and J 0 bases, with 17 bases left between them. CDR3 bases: TGCAGCGTTGGGGCGCTCGGGGGCAGAAGCACAGATACGCAGTATTTT. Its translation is CSVGALGGRSTDTQYF.

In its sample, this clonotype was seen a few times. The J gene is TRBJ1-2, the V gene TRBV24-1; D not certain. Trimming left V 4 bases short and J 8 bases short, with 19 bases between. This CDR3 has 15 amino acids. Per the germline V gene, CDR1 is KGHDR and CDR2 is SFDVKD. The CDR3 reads CATSDETGSAEGYTF. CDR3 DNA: TGTGCCACCAGTGACGAAACCGGCTCAGCAGAGGGCTACACCTTC.

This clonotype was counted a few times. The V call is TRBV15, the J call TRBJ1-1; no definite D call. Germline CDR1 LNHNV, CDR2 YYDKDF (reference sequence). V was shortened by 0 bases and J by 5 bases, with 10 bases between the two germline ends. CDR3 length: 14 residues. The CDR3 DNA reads TGTGCCACCAGCAGAGACGGAGGTGGAACTGAAGCTTTCTTT. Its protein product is CATSRDGGGTEAFF.

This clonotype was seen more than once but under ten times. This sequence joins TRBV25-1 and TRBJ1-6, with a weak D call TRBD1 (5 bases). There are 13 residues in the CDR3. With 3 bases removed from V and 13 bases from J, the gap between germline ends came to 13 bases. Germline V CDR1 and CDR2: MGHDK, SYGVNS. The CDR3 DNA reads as TGTGCCAGCAGTGAGGGGCAGTCCCTCCCCCTCCACTTT. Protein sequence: CASSEGQSLPLHF.

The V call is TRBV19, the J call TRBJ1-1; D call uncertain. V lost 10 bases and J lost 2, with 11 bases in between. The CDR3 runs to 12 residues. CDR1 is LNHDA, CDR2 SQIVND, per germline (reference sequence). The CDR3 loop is CATSGSNTEAFF. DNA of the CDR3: TGTGCCACCTCGGGCAGCAACACTGAAGCTTTCTTT. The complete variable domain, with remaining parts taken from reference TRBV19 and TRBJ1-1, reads DGGITQSPKYLFRKEGQNVTLSCEQNLNHDAMYWYRQDPGQGLRLIYYSQIVNDFQKGDIAEGYSVSREKKESFPLTVTSAQKNPTAFYLCATSGSNTEAFFGQGTRLTVV.

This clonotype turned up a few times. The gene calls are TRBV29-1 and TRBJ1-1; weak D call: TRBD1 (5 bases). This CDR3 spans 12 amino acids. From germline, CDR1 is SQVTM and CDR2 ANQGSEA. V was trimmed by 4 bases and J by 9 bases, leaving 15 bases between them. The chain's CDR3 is CSVAPNSGQAFF. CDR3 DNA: TGCAGCGTTGCCCCCAATTCAGGGCAAGCTTTCTTT.

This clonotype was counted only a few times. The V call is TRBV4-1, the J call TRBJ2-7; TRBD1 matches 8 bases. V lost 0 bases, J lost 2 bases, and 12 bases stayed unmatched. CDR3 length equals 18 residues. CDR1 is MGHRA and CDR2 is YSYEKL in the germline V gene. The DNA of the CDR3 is TGCGCCAGCAGCCAAGACGGGACCGGGACAGGAATCACCTACGAGCAGTACTTC. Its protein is CASSQDGTGTGITYEQYF.

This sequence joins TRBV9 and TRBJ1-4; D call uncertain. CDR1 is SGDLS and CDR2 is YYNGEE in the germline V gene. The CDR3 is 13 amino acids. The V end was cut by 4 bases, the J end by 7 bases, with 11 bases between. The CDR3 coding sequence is TGTGCCAGCAGCCACGCCCGGGGTGAAAAACTGTTTTTT. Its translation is CASSHARGEKLFF.

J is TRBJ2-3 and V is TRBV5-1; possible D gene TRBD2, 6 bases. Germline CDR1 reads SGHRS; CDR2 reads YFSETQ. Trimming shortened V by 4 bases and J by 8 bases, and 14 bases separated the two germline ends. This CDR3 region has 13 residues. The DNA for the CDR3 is TGCGCCAGCAGCCTAGCGTCTAGACGTACGCAGTATTTT. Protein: CASSLASRRTQYF. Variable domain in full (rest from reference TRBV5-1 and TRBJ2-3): KAGVTQTPRYLIKTRGQQVTLSCSPISGHRSVSWYQQTPGQGLQFLFEYFSETQRNKGNFPGRFSGRQFSNSRSEMNVSTLELGDSALYLCASSLASRRTQYFGPGTRLTVL.

CDR3 residues: CASSERQVYEQYV. The DNA of the CDR3 is TGTGCCAGCAGCGAAAGACAGGTCTACGAGCAGTACGTC. This chain links TRBV6-1 with TRBJ2-7; a possible D gene is TRBD1 (6 bases). The ends were cut back, 6 bases at V and 3 bases at J, with 12 bases in the middle. The length of the CDR3 is 13 residues. The germline V gene encodes CDR1 MNHNS and CDR2 SASEGT.

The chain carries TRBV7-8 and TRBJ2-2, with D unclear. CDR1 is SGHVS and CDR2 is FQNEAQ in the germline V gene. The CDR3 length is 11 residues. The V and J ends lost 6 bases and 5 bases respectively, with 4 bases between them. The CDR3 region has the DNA TGTGCCAGCAGGTGGACCGGGGAGCTGTTTTTT. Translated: CASRWTGELFF.

The DNA of the CDR3 is TGTGCCAGCAGTTACTCGAACAGGGGCGAGCAGTACGTC. It translates to CASSYSNRGEQYV. The V gene is TRBV6-2 or TRBV6-3, the J gene TRBJ2-7; TRBD1 aligns across 7 bases. This CDR3 comprises 13 residues. Germline V lookup: CDR1 MNHEY, CDR2 SVGEGT. V trimming: 0 bases; J trimming: 6 bases; junction bases outside the gene matches: 2.

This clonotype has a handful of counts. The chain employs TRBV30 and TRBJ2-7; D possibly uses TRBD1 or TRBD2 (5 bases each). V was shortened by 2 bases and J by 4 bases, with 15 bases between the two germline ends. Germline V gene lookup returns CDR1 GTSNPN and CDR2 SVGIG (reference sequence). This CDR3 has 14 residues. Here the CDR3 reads CAWSNGWGSYEQYF. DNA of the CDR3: TGTGCCTGGAGTAATGGCTGGGGGAGTTACGAGCAGTACTTC.

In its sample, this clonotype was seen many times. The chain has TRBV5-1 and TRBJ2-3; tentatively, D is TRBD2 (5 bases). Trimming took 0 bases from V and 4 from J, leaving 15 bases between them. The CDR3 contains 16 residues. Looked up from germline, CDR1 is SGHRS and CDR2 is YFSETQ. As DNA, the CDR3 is TGCGCCAGCAGCTTGGCCGGGGTCTCCGCTTCAGATACGCAGTATTTT. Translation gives CASSLAGVSASDTQYF. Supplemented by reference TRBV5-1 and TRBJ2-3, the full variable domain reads KAGVTQTPRYLIKTRGQQVTLSCSPISGHRSVSWYQQTPGQGLQFLFEYFSETQRNKGNFPGRFSGRQFSNSRSEMNVSTLELGDSALYLCASSLAGVSASDTQYFGPGTRLTVL.

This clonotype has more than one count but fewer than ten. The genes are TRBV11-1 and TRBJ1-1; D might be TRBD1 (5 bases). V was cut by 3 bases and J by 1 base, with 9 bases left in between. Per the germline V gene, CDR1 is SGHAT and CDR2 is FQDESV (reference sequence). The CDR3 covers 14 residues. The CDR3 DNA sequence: TGTGCCAGCAGCTTCGGGGCAAGGAACACTGAAGCTTTCTTT. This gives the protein CASSFGARNTEAFF.

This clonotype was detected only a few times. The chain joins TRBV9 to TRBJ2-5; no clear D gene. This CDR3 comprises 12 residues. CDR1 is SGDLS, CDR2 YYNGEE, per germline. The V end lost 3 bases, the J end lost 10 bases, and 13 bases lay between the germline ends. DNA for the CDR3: TGTGCCAGCAGCGGACCGATGGGTGGCCAGTACTTC. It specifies CASSGPMGGQYF.

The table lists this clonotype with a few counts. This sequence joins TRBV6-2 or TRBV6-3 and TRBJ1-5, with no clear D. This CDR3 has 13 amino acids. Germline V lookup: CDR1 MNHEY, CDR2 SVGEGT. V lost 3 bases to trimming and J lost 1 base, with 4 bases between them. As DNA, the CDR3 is TGTGCCAGCAGTTATTTAAGCAATCAGCCCCAGCATTTT. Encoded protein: CASSYLSNQPQHF.

The CDR3 sequence is CSARDLDRGTGELFF. In DNA form, the CDR3 reads TGCAGTGCTAGAGATTTGGACAGGGGAACCGGGGAGCTGTTTTTT. The J gene is TRBJ2-2, the V gene TRBV20-1; 9 nucleotides line up with TRBD1. The germline CDR1 and CDR2 sequences are DFQATT and SNEGSKA (reference sequence). The CDR3 is made up of 15 amino acids. J gave up 5 bases and V 0 bases, and 4 bases lay outside the gene matches.

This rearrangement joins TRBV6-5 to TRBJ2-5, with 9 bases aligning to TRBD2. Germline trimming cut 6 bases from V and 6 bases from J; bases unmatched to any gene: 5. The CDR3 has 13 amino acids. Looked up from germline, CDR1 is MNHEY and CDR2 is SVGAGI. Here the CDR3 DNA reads TGTGCCAGCAGGCTAGCGGGACTAAAGACCCAGTACTTC. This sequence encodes CASRLAGLKTQYF.

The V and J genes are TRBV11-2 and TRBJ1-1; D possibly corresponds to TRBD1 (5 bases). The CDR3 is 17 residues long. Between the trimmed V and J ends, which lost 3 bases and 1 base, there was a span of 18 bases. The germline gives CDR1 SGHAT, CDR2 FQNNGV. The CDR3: CASSFLGVGTSNTEAFF. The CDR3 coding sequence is TGTGCCAGCAGCTTCCTAGGCGTCGGGACGTCGAACACTGAAGCTTTCTTT.

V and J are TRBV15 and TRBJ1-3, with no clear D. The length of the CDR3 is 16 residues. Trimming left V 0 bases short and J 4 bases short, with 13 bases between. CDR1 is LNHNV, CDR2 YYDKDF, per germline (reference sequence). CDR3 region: CATSRDSGLRGNTIYF. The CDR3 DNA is TGTGCCACCAGCAGAGATTCCGGGCTTCGGGGAAACACCATATATTTT. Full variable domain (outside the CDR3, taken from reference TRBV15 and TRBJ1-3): DAMVIQNPRYQVTQFGKPVTLSCSQTLNHNVMYWYQQKSSQAPKLLFHYYDKDFNNEADTPDNFQSRRPNTSFCFLDIRSPGLGDTAMYLCATSRDSGLRGNTIYFGEGSWLTVV.

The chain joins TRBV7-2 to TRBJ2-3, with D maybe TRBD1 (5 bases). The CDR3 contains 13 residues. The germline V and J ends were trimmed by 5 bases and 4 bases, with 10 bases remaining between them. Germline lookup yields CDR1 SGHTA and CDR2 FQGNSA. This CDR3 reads CASSPGQADTQYF. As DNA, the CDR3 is TGTGCCAGCAGCCCAGGGCAAGCAGATACGCAGTATTTT.

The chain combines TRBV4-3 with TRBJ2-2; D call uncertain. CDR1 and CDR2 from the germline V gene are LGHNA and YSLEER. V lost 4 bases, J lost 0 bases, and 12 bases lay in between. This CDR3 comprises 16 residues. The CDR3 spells CASSPKGISNTGELFF. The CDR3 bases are TGCGCCAGCAGCCCCAAGGGCATTTCGAACACCGGGGAGCTGTTTTTT.

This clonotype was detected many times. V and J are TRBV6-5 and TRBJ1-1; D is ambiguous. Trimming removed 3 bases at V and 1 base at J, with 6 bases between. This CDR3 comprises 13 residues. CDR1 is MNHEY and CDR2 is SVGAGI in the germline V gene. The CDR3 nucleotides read TGTGCCAGCAGTTATGGTGAGAACACTGAAGCTTTCTTT. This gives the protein CASSYGENTEAFF.

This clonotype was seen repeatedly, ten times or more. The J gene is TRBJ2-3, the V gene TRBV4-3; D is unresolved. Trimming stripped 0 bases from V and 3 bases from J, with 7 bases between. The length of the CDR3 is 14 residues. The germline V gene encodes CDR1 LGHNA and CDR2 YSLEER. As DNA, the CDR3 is TGCGCCAGCAGCCAAGAAGCCTTTACAGATACGCAGTATTTT. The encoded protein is CASSQEAFTDTQYF.

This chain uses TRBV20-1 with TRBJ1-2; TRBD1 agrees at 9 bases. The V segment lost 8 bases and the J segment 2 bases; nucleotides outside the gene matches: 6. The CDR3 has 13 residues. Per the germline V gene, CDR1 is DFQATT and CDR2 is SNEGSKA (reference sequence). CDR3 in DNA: TGCAGTACCTGGGGACAGGGAAACTATGGCTACACCTTC. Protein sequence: CSTWGQGNYGYTF.

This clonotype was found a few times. The CDR3 sequence is CSVRHGDEKLFF. The CDR3 DNA reads TGCAGCGTTCGACATGGGGATGAAAAACTGTTTTTT. The rearrangement joins TRBV29-1 to TRBJ1-4; D is unclear. The germline gives CDR1 SQVTM, CDR2 ANQGSEA. V was pared by 5 bases and J by 6 bases, with 10 bases between. The CDR3 totals 12 residues.

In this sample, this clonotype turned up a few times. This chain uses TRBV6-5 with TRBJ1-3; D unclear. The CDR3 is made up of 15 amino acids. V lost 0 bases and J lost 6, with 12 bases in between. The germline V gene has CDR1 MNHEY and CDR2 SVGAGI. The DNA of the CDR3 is TGTGCCAGCAGTTACTCGGAAGGGTCGGTAAACACCATATATTTT. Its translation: CASSYSEGSVNTIYF.